The 25 T cell receptor beta chains below all came from one sample that was sequenced in a study of T cells in tumors after PD-1 blockade (dated by TCRdb to the late 2010s). According to the study, the label for this sample's time point signals: before anti-PD-1 therapy. Receptor amplification or capture employed the immunoSEQ multiplex PCR assay. TCRdb holds this immuneACCESS table with in-frame rearrangements only. Some clones are missing; in checked studies, unresolved V genes explain under half, and the rest has no known cause. The sample profile shows some 47,000 clones; approximately 75% of them were found once. Over 15% of the sample lies in the top ten. The sequenced sample was PBMCs, obtained before anti-PD-1 treatment. These TCRs come from a human donor with basal cell carcinoma.

The rearrangement joins TRBV28 to TRBJ1-5; the D is unclear. This CDR3 contains 15 residues. CDR1 and CDR2 (germline): MDHEN, SYDVKM. V was trimmed by 5 bases and J by 6 bases, leaving 17 bases between them. The CDR3 DNA reads TGTGCCAGCAGTCCGATTATTGAGTACGGTCAGCCCCAGCATTTT. Translated, it gives CASSPIIEYGQPQHF.

The chain is built from TRBV5-1 and TRBJ2-7; 9 nucleotides line up with TRBD1. The CDR3 is 16 residues long. Germline V gene data show CDR1 as SGHRS and CDR2 as YFSETQ. V dropped 0 bases and J dropped 4; count of bases not matched to a gene: 8. The CDR3 DNA follows: TGCGCCAGCAGCTTGGGTTTACAGGGGGCATCTTACGAGCAGTACTTC. Translating gives CASSLGLQGASYEQYF.

V is TRBV9 and J is TRBJ1-3; tentative D call: TRBD1 (6 bases). Germline V gene data show CDR1 as SGDLS and CDR2 as YYNGEE. V gave up 0 bases and J gave up 4 bases, with 11 bases separating them. This CDR3 is 15 amino acids long. The CDR3 nucleotides are TGTGCCAGCAGCGTAGAGGGGGGAATGGGAAACACCATATATTTT. Translated: CASSVEGGMGNTIYF.

The chain employs TRBV6-6 and TRBJ1-2; D is unclear. In germline, CDR1 is MNHNY, CDR2 SVGAGI (reference sequence). This CDR3 has 15 residues. Trimming stripped 5 bases from V and 2 bases from J, with 15 bases between. CDR3 sequence: CASSHGQKGNYGYTF. The CDR3 DNA sequence: TGTGCCAGCAGTCACGGCCAAAAGGGCAACTATGGCTACACCTTC.

The gene calls are TRBV4-1 and TRBJ2-1, with D hard to call. V was trimmed by 0 bases and J by 6 bases, leaving 12 bases between them. Germline CDR1 MGHRA, CDR2 YSYEKL. This CDR3 spans 15 amino acids. CDR3 sequence reads: CASSQESVLANEQFF. CDR3 nucleotides: TGCGCCAGCAGCCAAGAAAGCGTTCTGGCCAATGAGCAGTTCTTC.

This clone occurred once. The V call is TRBV23-1, the J call TRBJ1-6; D not resolved. TRBV23-1 is filed as an ORF, its function uncertain. V was shortened by 7 bases and J by 7 bases, with 17 bases between the two germline ends. The CDR3 totals 15 residues. As DNA, the CDR3 is TGCGCCAGCAACCTCAAGACCCCTGGAAATTCACCCCTCCACTTT. This gives the protein CASNLKTPGNSPLHF.

V usage is TRBV5-1 and J usage is TRBJ2-7; D could derive from TRBD1 or TRBD2 (6 bases each). This CDR3 has 15 amino acids. CDR1 SGHRS and CDR2 YFSETQ come from the germline V gene. Trimming left V 6 bases short and J 4 bases short, with 20 bases between. This CDR3 is CASTLGGRGSYEQYF. The CDR3 nucleotides read TGCGCCAGCACCTTAGGGGGGCGAGGAAGTTACGAGCAGTACTTC.

The chain is built from TRBV28 and TRBJ2-1, with 9 bases lining up with TRBD2. This CDR3 region has 15 residues. Germline CDR1 is MDHEN and CDR2 is SYDVKM. The V segment lost 2 bases and the J segment 7 bases; nucleotides outside the gene matches: 6. The CDR3 DNA reads TGTGCCAGCAGTTTACATCAAGCGGGGGGTAATGAGCAGTTCTTC. Its protein product is CASSLHQAGGNEQFF. Variable domain in full (rest from reference TRBV28 and TRBJ2-1): DVKVTQSSRYLVKRTGEKVFLECVQDMDHENMFWYRQDPGLGLRLIYFSYDVKMKEKGDIPEGYSVSREKKERFSLILESASTNQTSMYLCASSLHQAGGNEQFFGPGTRLTVL.

V gene TRBV29-1 combines with J gene TRBJ2-2; no definite D call. CDR3 length equals 12 residues. Trimming left V 5 bases short and J 3 bases short, with 7 bases between. Germline loops: CDR1 SQVTM, CDR2 ANQGSEA. The CDR3 coding sequence is TGCAGCGTTAGGCAGGACACCGGGGAGCTGTTTTTT. Translating gives CSVRQDTGELFF.

The chain is built from TRBV28 and TRBJ2-3; TRBD2 agrees at 7 bases. From germline, CDR1 is MDHEN and CDR2 SYDVKM. CDR3 size: 14 residues. V shed 8 bases and J 3 bases; nucleotides not matched to a gene: 8. The CDR3 reads CASDPLSGTDTQYF. The CDR3 nucleotides read TGTGCCAGCGACCCGCTTAGCGGGACAGATACGCAGTATTTT.

The rearrangement joins TRBV2 to TRBJ1-1; D not resolved. The V end was cut by 5 bases, the J end by 1 base, with 11 bases between. CDR1 and CDR2 from the germline V gene are SNHLY and FYNNEI. This CDR3 is built from 14 residues. The CDR3 protein is CASSFERRNTEAFF. The CDR3, as DNA: TGTGCCAGCAGTTTCGAACGTCGGAACACTGAAGCTTTCTTT.

This chain connects TRBV19 to TRBJ1-5; D remains ambiguous. Germline V CDR1 and CDR2: LNHDA, SQIVND (reference sequence). This CDR3 contains 13 residues. Trimming cost V 7 bases and J 0 bases, with 7 bases left between them. CDR3 DNA sequence: TGTGCCAGTATGCAAACTAGCAATCAGCCCCAGCATTTT. It specifies CASMQTSNQPQHF. Full variable domain (remainder filled in from reference TRBV19 and TRBJ1-5): DGGITQSPKYLFRKEGQNVTLSCEQNLNHDAMYWYRQDPGQGLRLIYYSQIVNDFQKGDIAEGYSVSREKKESFPLTVTSAQKNPTAFYLCASMQTSNQPQHFGDGTRLSIL.

This chain links TRBV5-1 with TRBJ2-1; D is undetermined. Trimming removed 1 base at V and 5 bases at J, with 4 bases between. Per germline, CDR1 SGHRS and CDR2 YFSETQ. The CDR3 extends over 12 amino acids. Here the CDR3 DNA reads TGCGCCAGCAGCTTGACCAACAATGAGCAGTTCTTC. This encodes CASSLTNNEQFF.

Points on this clone: The junction shows a germline mismatch at one end, possibly a read error. The V gene is TRBV11-3, the J gene TRBJ2-1, with 8 bases matching TRBD2. CDR1 and CDR2 from the germline V gene are SGHNT and YENEEA. The CDR3 sequence is 15 residues long. CDR3 sequence: CANSASGSSYNEQFF. The CDR3, as DNA: TGTGCCAACAGCGCCAGCGGGAGCTCCTACAATGAGCAGTTCTTC.

This clone appeared a few times. J is TRBJ1-3 and V is TRBV5-4; D unresolved. Deletions cut 4 bases from V and 0 bases from J, with 8 bases between. The CDR3 runs to 14 residues. CDR1 is SGHNT and CDR2 is YYREEE in the germline V gene (reference sequence). Here the CDR3 DNA reads TGTGCCAGCAGCCTCGAATCCTCTGGAAACACCATATATTTT. As protein: CASSLESSGNTIYF.

The chain links TRBV28 to TRBJ1-2; 7 positions match TRBD1. Germline V gives CDR1 MDHEN, CDR2 SYDVKM. The V segment lost 5 bases and the J segment 4 bases; nucleotides outside the gene matches: 4. The CDR3 consists of 13 residues. The CDR3 DNA reads as TGTGCCAGCAGTCTGGGACAGTTCTATGGCTACACCTTC. Translating gives CASSLGQFYGYTF.

By share, this clone ranks as medium-sized (0.01 to 0.1%). The CDR3 spells CASSSGKGETQYF. The CDR3 nucleotides are TGTGCCAGCAGTAGCGGGAAGGGAGAGACCCAGTACTTC. The chain is built from TRBV3-1 (or the pseudogene TRBV3-2) and TRBJ2-5; 8 bases are a match to TRBD2. In germline, CDR1 is LGHDT, CDR2 YNNKEL (reference sequence). Losses at the gene ends were 6 bases for V and 4 bases for J; bases not matched to a gene: 4. The CDR3 sequence is 13 residues long.

To note about this clone: One end of the junction does not line up with germline, which may come from a read error. The gene calls are TRBV5-4 and TRBJ1-2; D not resolved. CDR3 length: 14 residues. Germline loops: CDR1 SGHNT, CDR2 YYREEE (reference sequence). CDR3 coding DNA: TGTGCCAGCAGTTTGGACGGAGGATTCTATGGCTACACCTTC. Translation: CASSLDGGFYGYTF.

The chain links TRBV19 to TRBJ2-3; 8 bases agree with TRBD1. From germline, CDR1 is LNHDA and CDR2 SQIVND (reference sequence). This CDR3 has 15 residues. The V segment lost 3 bases and the J segment 0 bases; nucleotides outside the gene matches: 2. The CDR3 is CASSMDRASTDTQYF. CDR3 bases: TGTGCCAGTAGTATGGACAGGGCGAGCACAGATACGCAGTATTTT.

The table lists this clone with a few counts. The gene calls are TRBV28 and TRBJ1-4; a weak D match, TRBD1 (6 bases). The CDR3 runs to 15 residues. V was clipped by 2 bases and J by 8 bases, with 15 bases between them. Per germline, CDR1 MDHEN and CDR2 SYDVKM. The CDR3 loop reads CASSLRGRAEEKLFF. CDR3 in DNA: TGTGCCAGCAGTTTAAGGGGGAGGGCAGAAGAAAAACTGTTTTTT.

The V and J genes are TRBV5-6 and TRBJ1-6, with D perhaps matching TRBD1 (6 bases). The V and J ends lost 0 bases and 5 bases respectively, with 15 bases between them. Germline V gene lookup returns CDR1 SGHDT and CDR2 YYEEEE. This CDR3 contains 17 residues. As DNA, the CDR3 is TGTGCCAGCAGCTTGGCCGGGGGGCGAGGTGATAATTCACCCCTCCACTTT. Protein product: CASSLAGGRGDNSPLHF.

The chain has TRBV10-2 and TRBJ2-1, with 7 bases matching TRBD2. This CDR3 is 14 amino acids long. Germline V gene sequence: CDR1 WSHSY, CDR2 SAAADI. Trimming removed 5 bases from V and 0 bases from J; junction bases left unmatched: 1. The CDR3, as DNA: TGCGCCAGCAGTAGGACTAGCTCCTACAATGAGCAGTTCTTC. Its protein product is CASSRTSSYNEQFF.

This chain uses TRBV6-2 or TRBV6-3 with TRBJ2-1, with D possibly TRBD2 on 5 matching bases. V was trimmed by 0 bases and J by 0 bases, leaving 12 bases between them. This CDR3 is 17 amino acids long. Germline-derived CDR1 and CDR2 are MNHEY and SVGEGT. CDR3: CASSYSRVESSYNEQFF. The CDR3 DNA reads as TGTGCCAGCAGTTACTCGAGGGTTGAAAGCTCCTACAATGAGCAGTTCTTC.

Only a few counts were recorded for this clone. This rearrangement joins TRBV5-5 to TRBJ1-1, with TRBD1 matching over 7 bases. The V gene end was trimmed by 4 bases and the J gene end by 0 bases; junction bases not matched to a gene: 6. This CDR3 is 15 amino acids long. Germline CDR1 is SGHKS and CDR2 is YYEKEE (reference sequence). CDR3 amino acids: CASSVAGQMNTEAFF. The CDR3 nucleotides read TGTGCCAGCAGCGTCGCGGGACAGATGAACACTGAAGCTTTCTTT.

This chain connects TRBV9 to TRBJ1-2; no clear D gene. V was trimmed by 0 bases and J by 4 bases, leaving 1 base between them. Germline lookup yields CDR1 SGDLS and CDR2 YYNGEE. CDR3 length equals 11 residues. CDR3 bases: TGTGCCAGCAGCGTAGTCTATGGCTACACCTTC. Its protein product is CASSVVYGYTF.